These 6 T cell receptor beta chains were sequenced from one sample in a study of T cell responses to AZD1222 COVID-19 vaccine. Libraries were prepared by immunoSEQ multiplex PCR; TCRdb keeps only in-frame clonotypes and omits some of them. The table includes around 99,000 clones, 70% to 90% detected once. The input for sequencing was peripheral blood, taken 28 days after the second AZD1222 dose. The receptors come from an adult who received the AZD1222 COVID-19 vaccine.

The rearrangement uses TRBV11-2 and TRBJ1-6, with unresolved D. CDR3 size: 13 residues. Germline V gene data show CDR1 as SGHAT and CDR2 as FQNNGV. V lost 1 base and J 9 bases, leaving 7 bases between the germline ends. CDR3 protein: CASSLVSGSPLHF. The DNA for the CDR3 is TGTGCCAGCAGCTTAGTAAGCGGTTCACCCCTCCACTTT.

V is TRBV4-2 and J is TRBJ1-2; D is uncertain. The V gene lost 0 bases and the J gene lost 0 bases, with 8 bases spanning the gap. This CDR3 region has 15 residues. From germline, CDR1 is LGHNA and CDR2 YNFKEQ. The CDR3 nucleotides are TGTGCCAGCAGCCAAGAAGAAGGAGCTAACTATGGCTACACCTTC. Translating it yields CASSQEEGANYGYTF.

This chain joins TRBV12-3 or TRBV12-4 and TRBJ2-7, with unresolved D. Trimming took off 3 bases at V and 2 bases at J, with 8 bases between the two ends. The CDR3 totals 13 residues. The CDR3 nucleotides are TGTGCCAGCAGTTTTGGAATTACCTACGAGCAGTACTTC. This gives the protein CASSFGITYEQYF.

The chain uses TRBV19 and TRBJ1-1; 10 nucleotides agree with TRBD1. The CDR3 is 15 residues long. With V trimmed by 6 bases and J by 2 bases, 6 bases remained unmatched. The germline V gene has CDR1 LNHDA and CDR2 SQIVND (reference sequence). The CDR3 DNA reads TGTGCCAGTAGAGGGGACAGGGGTAAAAACACTGAAGCTTTCTTT. Protein product: CASRGDRGKNTEAFF.

The sample holds one count of this clone. V usage is TRBV6-1 and J usage is TRBJ2-7; possibly TRBD1 or TRBD2 for D (5 bases each). There are 12 residues in the CDR3. Germline CDR1 is MNHNS and CDR2 is SASEGT. V shed 0 bases and J shed 7 bases, with 7 bases lying between them. CDR3 sequence (DNA): TGTGCCAGCAGTGAAGCGAGGGGAGAGCAGTACTTC. Its protein product is CASSEARGEQYF.

The V gene is TRBV19, the J gene TRBJ1-1; 7 bases map to TRBD1. CDR3 length: 16 amino acids. J lost 2 bases, V lost 10 bases, and 16 bases had no gene match. Germline CDR1 is LNHDA and CDR2 is SQIVND (reference sequence). CDR3 DNA: TGTGCCACCACACGGGTGTCGGGACAGCTAAACACTGAAGCTTTCTTT. Translation: CATTRVSGQLNTEAFF.